This entry describes one T cell receptor beta chain. This CDR3 region has 14 residues. Germline V gene data show CDR1 as GTSNPN and CDR2 as SVGIG (reference sequence). With V trimmed by 1 base and J by 3 bases, 1 base remained unmatched. For every sample, 95,000 to 100,000 TCR templates were assayed. Clones were read by immunoSEQ multiplex PCR, and TCRdb kept only the in-frame ones, dropping some. The profile shows approximately 97,000 clones, around 90% of them singletons. This sample was taken from a study of siplizumab effects on memory and regulatory T cells. The chain recombines TRBV30 with TRBJ2-4; 9 nucleotides agree with TRBD2. Material: CD4+ T cells sorted from blood. The origin of this receptor is a human donor in good health. CDR3: CAWSATSGKNIQYF. CDR3 nucleotide sequence: TGTGCCTGGAGTGCGACTAGCGGCAAAAACATTCAGTACTTC.